Listed below are T cell receptor beta chains from one sample, sequenced in a study of blood T cell repertoires in COVID-19. Generated by immunoSEQ multiplex PCR, the TCRdb table keeps only in-frame clones and is missing some. The sample yields 130,000 to 150,000 clones, approximately 85% seen once. The material sequenced was peripheral blood. Source of these receptors: a woman aged 55-69 years with COVID-19, enrolled during active disease. Both conserved end residues are part of each CDR3. A D gene is named only where the DNA matches it firmly. The listing skips clone size in some rows; elsewhere it reads once, few, many or a size class.

CDR3: CASSPDRGGTEAFF
DNA: TGTGCCAGCAGCCCAGACAGGGGGGGAACTGAAGCTTTCTTT
D: TRBD1
size: NA
J: TRBJ1-1
V: TRBV7-3

CDR3: CASRDMPLGNSPLHF
DNA: TGTGCCAGTCGGGACATGCCCCTTGGAAATTCACCCCTCCACTTT
D: NA
size: NA
J: TRBJ1-6
V: TRBV19

CDR3: CASSPRGQGVGNTEAFF
DNA: TGTGCCAGCTCACCGAGGGGACAGGGAGTGGGGAACACTGAAGCTTTCTTT
D: TRBD1
size: NA
J: TRBJ1-1
V: TRBV18

CDR3: CASSSLLAVDGDTQYF
DNA: TGTGCCAGCAGCTCGCTACTAGCGGTCGACGGGGATACGCAGTATTTT
D: TRBD2
size: NA
J: TRBJ2-3
V: TRBV7-9

CDR3: CASSQDETSLINEQYF
DNA: TGCGCCAGCAGCCAAGATGAAACTAGTCTCATAAACGAGCAGTACTTC
D: NA
size: NA
J: TRBJ2-7
V: TRBV4-1

CDR3: CSVLSENTEAFF
DNA: TGCAGCGTTCTGAGCGAAAACACTGAAGCTTTCTTT
D: NA
size: NA
J: TRBJ1-1
V: TRBV29-1

CDR3: CASSQVGAIGEQFF
DNA: TGTGCCAGCAGCCAAGTGGGGGCAATTGGTGAGCAGTTCTTC
D: NA
size: NA
J: TRBJ2-1
V: TRBV4-2

CDR3: CSVGVDRLNEQFF
DNA: TGCAGCGTTGGTGTCGACAGGCTCAATGAGCAGTTCTTC
D: NA
size: NA
J: TRBJ2-1
V: TRBV29-1

CDR3: CASSLSRDSSGNTIYF
DNA: TGTGCCAGCAGCTTAAGTCGGGACAGCAGCGGAAACACCATATATTTT
D: TRBD1
size: NA
J: TRBJ1-3
V: TRBV7-8

CDR3: CASSSVRTGNYEQYF
DNA: TGTGCCAGCAGCTCCGTTCGGACAGGCAACTACGAGCAGTACTTC
D: TRBD1
size: NA
J: TRBJ2-7
V: TRBV7-9

CDR3: CASSRGQSTEAFF
DNA: TGTGCCAGCAGCAGGGGGCAGAGCACTGAAGCTTTCTTT
D: TRBD1
size: NA
J: TRBJ1-1
V: TRBV3-1/TRBV3-2

CDR3: CASSPNREDTQYF
DNA: TGTGCCAGCAGCCCAAACAGGGAGGATACGCAGTATTTT
D: NA
size: few
J: TRBJ2-3
V: TRBV7-7

CDR3: CASSFQGPDSGNTIYF
DNA: TGTGCCAGCAGCTTCCAGGGTCCAGACTCTGGAAACACCATATATTTT
D: NA
size: NA
J: TRBJ1-3
V: TRBV7-2

CDR3: CASSLGLWLDYGYTF
DNA: TGTGCCAGCAGCCTGGGACTTTGGTTAGACTATGGCTACACCTTC
D: NA
size: NA
J: TRBJ1-2
V: TRBV13

CDR3: CASSLKGGVMNTEAFF
DNA: TGTGCCAGCAGCTTAAAAGGGGGGGTTATGAACACTGAAGCTTTCTTT
D: NA
size: once
J: TRBJ1-1
V: TRBV7-3

CDR3: CASSYAEVRGRPEAFF
DNA: TGTGCCAGCAGCTATGCCGAGGTGAGGGGGCGGCCTGAAGCTTTCTTT
D: TRBD1
size: NA
J: TRBJ1-1
V: TRBV6-2/TRBV6-3

CDR3: CASSQDSQKKGYLYTEAFF
DNA: TGCGCCAGCAGCCAAGATTCTCAAAAAAAGGGGTATTTGTACACTGAAGCTTTCTTT
D: NA
size: NA
J: TRBJ1-1
V: TRBV4-1

CDR3: CASSKGRRLDTEAFF
DNA: TGTGCCAGCAGTAAAGGTAGGCGGCTGGACACTGAAGCTTTCTTT
D: NA
size: once
J: TRBJ1-1
V: TRBV2

CDR3: CASSVRSNSPLHF
DNA: TGTGCCAGCAGCGTAAGGAGTAATTCACCCCTCCACTTT
D: NA
size: NA
J: TRBJ1-6
V: TRBV9

CDR3: CASSREGVWTDTQYF
DNA: TGTGCCAGCAGCCGCGAGGGGGTTTGGACAGATACGCAGTATTTT
D: NA
size: NA
J: TRBJ2-3
V: TRBV5-4

CDR3: CASATGSGEQYF
DNA: TGTGCCAGCGCGACAGGAAGCGGCGAGCAGTACTTC
D: NA
size: NA
J: TRBJ2-7
V: TRBV7-3

CDR3: CASSLDGTGAYEQYF
DNA: TGTGCCAGCAGCTTAGATGGGACAGGGGCCTACGAGCAGTACTTC
D: TRBD1
size: once
J: TRBJ2-7
V: TRBV11-3

CDR3: CASSDDRGDTQYF
DNA: TGTGCCAGCAGTGATGACAGGGGAGATACGCAGTATTTT
D: TRBD1
size: NA
J: TRBJ2-3
V: TRBV2

CDR3: CAWGAGEKLFF
DNA: TGTGCCTGGGGCGCGGGTGAAAAACTGTTTTTT
D: NA
size: NA
J: TRBJ1-4
V: TRBV30

CDR3: CASAGQGSDYGYTF
DNA: TGTGCCAGCGCGGGACAGGGTAGCGACTATGGCTACACCTTC
D: TRBD1
size: NA
J: TRBJ1-2
V: TRBV7-3

CDR3: CASSPDYLSGANVLTF
DNA: TGTGCCAGCAGCCCGGACTACCTCTCTGGGGCCAACGTCCTGACTTTC
D: NA
size: NA
J: TRBJ2-6
V: TRBV7-3

CDR3: CASSRLLAGSSYEQYF
DNA: TGTGCCAGCAGCCGCCTACTAGCGGGGTCCTCCTACGAGCAGTACTTC
D: TRBD2
size: NA
J: TRBJ2-7
V: TRBV7-3

CDR3: CASSIVLAGTYNEQFF
DNA: TGTGCCAGCAGCATCGTACTAGCGGGGACTTACAATGAGCAGTTCTTC
D: TRBD2
size: once
J: TRBJ2-1
V: TRBV7-9

CDR3: CASSSDVAADTQYF
DNA: TGTGCCAGCAGCTCCGATGTGGCGGCAGATACGCAGTATTTT
D: NA
size: NA
J: TRBJ2-3
V: TRBV11-3

CDR3: CASSFYSGHSYEQYF
DNA: TGTGCCAGCAGTTTTTATTCGGGACACTCCTACGAGCAGTACTTC
D: NA
size: NA
J: TRBJ2-7
V: TRBV27

CDR3: CASSPTIEGYEQYF
DNA: TGTGCCAGTAGCCCGACAATAGAGGGTTACGAGCAGTACTTC
D: NA
size: NA
J: TRBJ2-7
V: TRBV19

CDR3: CASSPGTGAFTSYEQYF
DNA: TGTGCCAGCAGCCCGGGGACAGGGGCTTTCACCTCCTACGAGCAGTACTTC
D: TRBD1
size: NA
J: TRBJ2-7
V: TRBV11-2

CDR3: CASDQEGGGDTEAFF
DNA: TGTGCTAGTGACCAAGAAGGAGGGGGGGACACTGAAGCTTTCTTT
D: NA
size: NA
J: TRBJ1-1
V: TRBV12-5

CDR3: CATSGDRENSHYGYTF
DNA: TGTGCCACCAGTGGGGACAGGGAGAACTCCCACTATGGCTACACCTTC
D: TRBD1
size: NA
J: TRBJ1-2
V: TRBV24-1

CDR3: CASSPGYEQYF
DNA: TGTGCCAGCAGCCCGGGATACGAGCAGTACTTC
D: NA
size: NA
J: TRBJ2-7
V: TRBV7-9

CDR3: CASRLFSGNTIYF
DNA: TGTGCCAGCAGATTATTCTCTGGAAACACCATATATTTT
D: NA
size: NA
J: TRBJ1-3
V: TRBV6-5

CDR3: CASSDQRGGRETQYF
DNA: TGCGCCAGCAGTGACCAGCGGGGGGGCCGAGAGACCCAGTACTTC
D: TRBD2
size: NA
J: TRBJ2-5
V: TRBV10-1

CDR3: CASSLAYERGLYEQYF
DNA: TGTGCCAGCAGCTTGGCCTATGAGCGGGGTCTCTACGAGCAGTACTTC
D: TRBD2
size: NA
J: TRBJ2-7
V: TRBV5-4

CDR3: CASSAGLADTDTQYF
DNA: TGTGCCAGCAGCGCCGGACTAGCGGACACAGATACGCAGTATTTT
D: TRBD2
size: NA
J: TRBJ2-3
V: TRBV9

CDR3: CASRSQANNSPLHF
DNA: TGTGCCAGCAGATCACAAGCGAATAATTCACCCCTCCACTTT
D: NA
size: once
J: TRBJ1-6
V: TRBV5-4

CDR3: CASSLGGGTITDTQYF
DNA: TGCGCCAGCAGCCTAGGTGGGGGGACCATCACAGATACGCAGTATTTT
D: NA
size: NA
J: TRBJ2-3
V: TRBV5-1

CDR3: CASSPYGQGNGELFF
DNA: TGTGCCAGCAGCCCCTACGGACAGGGGAACGGGGAGCTGTTTTTT
D: TRBD1
size: few
J: TRBJ2-2
V: TRBV5-4